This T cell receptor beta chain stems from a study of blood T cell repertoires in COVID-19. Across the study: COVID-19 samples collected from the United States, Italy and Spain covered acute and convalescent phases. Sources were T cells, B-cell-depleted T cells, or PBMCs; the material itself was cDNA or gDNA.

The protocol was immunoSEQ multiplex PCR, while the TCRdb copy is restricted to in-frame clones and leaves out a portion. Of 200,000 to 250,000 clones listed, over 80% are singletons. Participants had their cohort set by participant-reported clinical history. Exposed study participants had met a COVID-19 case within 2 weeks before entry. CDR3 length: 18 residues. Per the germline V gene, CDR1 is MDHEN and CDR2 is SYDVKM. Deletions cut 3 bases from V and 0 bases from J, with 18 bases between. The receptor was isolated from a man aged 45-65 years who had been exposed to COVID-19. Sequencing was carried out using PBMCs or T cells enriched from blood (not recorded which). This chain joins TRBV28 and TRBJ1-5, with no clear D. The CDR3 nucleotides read TGTGCCAGCAGTTTTGGTCTTCGCCAGGTCTATAGCAATCAGCCCCAGCATTTT. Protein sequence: CASSFGLRQVYSNQPQHF. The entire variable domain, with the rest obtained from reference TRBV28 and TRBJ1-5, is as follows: DVKVTQSSRYLVKRTGEKVFLECVQDMDHENMFWYRQDPGLGLRLIYFSYDVKMKEKGDIPEGYSVSREKKERFSLILESASTNQTSMYLCASSFGLRQVYSNQPQHFGDGTRLSIL.